These T cell receptor beta chains were read from a single sample in a study of T cells in Graves' hyperthyroidism and ophthalmopathy. In TCRdb, the multiplex PCR reads were re-called with MiXCR into one record per CDR3 protein. This sample has fewer than 450,000 distinct CDR3 sequences, with 17% found just once. The sample consisted of blood. All receptors derive from a woman in her 30s with Graves' hyperthyroidism that later progressed to Graves' ophthalmopathy. The CDR3 runs from the conserved cysteine through the conserved F or W. A D gene is named only where the DNA matches it firmly. Size is omitted from some rows. Given values are once, few, many or a class for expanded clones.

v_call: TRBV2
d_call: -
j_call: TRBJ1-1
clone_size: many
cdr3_aa: CASSEWVNTEAFF
cdr3_nt: TGTGCCAGCAGTGAGTGGGTGAACACTGAAGCTTTCTTT

v_call: TRBV2
d_call: -
j_call: TRBJ1-6
clone_size: many
cdr3_aa: CASLWQGLSPLHF
cdr3_nt: TGTGCCAGCCTCTGGCAGGGCCTTTCACCCCTCCACTTT

v_call: TRBV29-1
d_call: TRBD1
j_call: TRBJ2-7
clone_size: many
cdr3_aa: CSVITDRGQSYEQYF
cdr3_nt: TGCAGCGTTATAACGGACAGGGGACAATCCTACGAGCAGTACTTC

v_call: TRBV29-1
d_call: -
j_call: TRBJ2-7
clone_size: many
cdr3_aa: CSVPLMEGGYEQYF
cdr3_nt: TGCAGCGTCCCCTTAATGGAGGGGGGCTACGAGCAGTACTTC

v_call: TRBV20-1
d_call: TRBD2
j_call: TRBJ2-1
clone_size: many
cdr3_aa: CSAREGGAGGEQFF
cdr3_nt: TGCAGTGCTAGAGAAGGGGGTGCGGGGGGTGAGCAGTTCTTC

v_call: TRBV4-1
d_call: TRBD1
j_call: TRBJ1-5
clone_size: few
cdr3_aa: CASSHLQGGQPQHF
cdr3_nt: TGCGCCAGCAGCCACCTACAGGGGGGTCAGCCCCAGCATTTT

v_call: TRBV6-1
d_call: -
j_call: TRBJ1-2
clone_size: -
cdr3_aa: CASIRKGVGRGNYGYTF
cdr3_nt: TGTGCCAGCATACGAAAGGGGGTCGGCAGGGGAAACTATGGCTACACCTTC

v_call: TRBV5-1
d_call: TRBD2
j_call: TRBJ2-1
clone_size: -
cdr3_aa: CASGASGYNEQFF
cdr3_nt: TGCGCCAGCGGGGCTAGCGGGTACAATGAGCAGTTCTTC

v_call: TRBV20-1
d_call: -
j_call: TRBJ1-6
clone_size: -
cdr3_aa: CSARDVDGGLFSPLHF
cdr3_nt: TGCAGTGCTAGAGACGTGGACGGGGGATTATTTTCACCCCTCCACTTT

v_call: TRBV29-1
d_call: -
j_call: TRBJ1-4
clone_size: many
cdr3_aa: CSGGRETNEKLFF
cdr3_nt: TGCAGCGGGGGACGGGAAACTAATGAAAAACTGTTTTTT

v_call: TRBV28
d_call: -
j_call: TRBJ2-4
clone_size: many
cdr3_aa: CASSSQGAKNIQYF
cdr3_nt: TGTGCCAGCAGTTCGCAGGGGGCCAAAAACATTCAGTACTTC

v_call: TRBV30
d_call: -
j_call: TRBJ2-1
clone_size: -
cdr3_aa: CAWSSQLGEQFF
cdr3_nt: TGTGCCTGGAGTTCGCAACTAGGCGAGCAGTTCTTC

v_call: TRBV11-2
d_call: -
j_call: TRBJ2-3
clone_size: many
cdr3_aa: CASSPRGGPYTDTQYF
cdr3_nt: TGTGCCAGCAGCCCAAGGGGTGGGCCCTACACAGATACGCAGTATTTT

v_call: TRBV7-3
d_call: -
j_call: TRBJ2-7
clone_size: -
cdr3_aa: CASSFDPGSYEQYF
cdr3_nt: TGTGCCAGCAGCTTCGACCCGGGGTCCTACGAGCAGTACTTC

v_call: TRBV20-1
d_call: TRBD2
j_call: TRBJ2-2
clone_size: few
cdr3_aa: CSARDSGGAVTGELFF
cdr3_nt: TGCAGTGCTAGAGATAGCGGGGGGGCCGTCACCGGGGAGCTGTTTTTT

v_call: TRBV12-3/TRBV12-4
d_call: TRBD2
j_call: TRBJ2-3
clone_size: many
cdr3_aa: CASSPPAGGKYTQYF
cdr3_nt: TGTGCCAGCAGTCCCCCCGCGGGAGGGAAGTATACGCAGTATTTT

v_call: TRBV12-3/TRBV12-4
d_call: -
j_call: TRBJ1-1
clone_size: many
cdr3_aa: CASSLFDEAFF
cdr3_nt: TGTGCCAGCAGTTTATTTGATGAAGCTTTCTTT

v_call: TRBV11-2
d_call: -
j_call: TRBJ1-6
clone_size: -
cdr3_aa: CASSQITQPADEPLHF
cdr3_nt: TGTGCCAGCAGCCAGATAACACAGCCAGCTGATGAACCCCTCCACTTT

v_call: TRBV20-1
d_call: -
j_call: TRBJ1-2
clone_size: -
cdr3_aa: CSARSIEGFVGDYGYTF
cdr3_nt: TGCAGTGCTAGGTCCATAGAAGGTTTTGTTGGGGACTATGGCTACACCTTC

v_call: TRBV14
d_call: -
j_call: TRBJ2-1
clone_size: few
cdr3_aa: CASSQGFGLSSYNEQFF
cdr3_nt: TGTGCCAGCAGCCAAGGGTTCGGTCTCAGCTCCTACAATGAGCAGTTCTTC

v_call: TRBV20-1
d_call: TRBD1
j_call: TRBJ2-3
clone_size: many
cdr3_aa: CSVPIYRGDTQYF
cdr3_nt: TGCAGTGTACCTATATACAGGGGAGATACGCAGTATTTT

v_call: TRBV7-2
d_call: TRBD1
j_call: TRBJ1-6
clone_size: many
cdr3_aa: CASSLYGTGASPLHF
cdr3_nt: TGTGCCAGCAGCTTATATGGGACAGGTGCTTCACCCCTCCACTTT

v_call: TRBV28
d_call: -
j_call: TRBJ1-2
clone_size: many
cdr3_aa: CASSPSSGAKGYTF
cdr3_nt: TGTGCCAGCAGTCCCTCCTCGGGGGCTAAGGGCTACACCTTC

v_call: TRBV6-2/TRBV6-3
d_call: -
j_call: TRBJ2-6
clone_size: many
cdr3_aa: CASSSLSGANVLTF
cdr3_nt: TGTGCCAGCAGTTCCCTCTCTGGGGCCAACGTCCTGACTTTC

v_call: TRBV4-1
d_call: -
j_call: TRBJ2-5
clone_size: -
cdr3_aa: CASSQVDKETQYF
cdr3_nt: TGCGCCAGCAGCCAAGTGGACAAGGAGACCCAGTACTTC

v_call: TRBV29-1
d_call: -
j_call: TRBJ1-2
clone_size: many
cdr3_aa: CSVQRGNYGYTF
cdr3_nt: TGCAGCGTCCAGAGAGGAAACTATGGCTACACCTTC

v_call: TRBV19
d_call: TRBD1
j_call: TRBJ1-2
clone_size: -
cdr3_aa: CASRGYRGIGYTF
cdr3_nt: TGTGCCAGTAGGGGCTACAGGGGGATCGGCTACACCTTC

v_call: TRBV2
d_call: -
j_call: TRBJ1-1
clone_size: many
cdr3_aa: CASSATAMNTEAFF
cdr3_nt: TGTGCCAGCAGTGCTACAGCGATGAACACTGAAGCTTTCTTT

v_call: TRBV27
d_call: -
j_call: TRBJ1-4
clone_size: -
cdr3_aa: CASSLGRVGSEKLFF
cdr3_nt: TGTGCCAGCAGTTTAGGGAGGGTCGGAAGTGAAAAACTGTTTTTT

v_call: TRBV7-9
d_call: -
j_call: TRBJ1-1
clone_size: many
cdr3_aa: CASSNPPPENTEAFF
cdr3_nt: TGTGCCAGCAGCAACCCCCCACCGGAGAACACTGAAGCTTTCTTT

v_call: TRBV12-3/TRBV12-4
d_call: TRBD1
j_call: TRBJ2-7
clone_size: many
cdr3_aa: CASSGPDRGMSEQYF
cdr3_nt: TGTGCCAGCAGTGGGCCGGACAGGGGTATGAGCGAGCAGTACTTC

v_call: TRBV3-1
d_call: -
j_call: TRBJ2-3
clone_size: few
cdr3_aa: CASTMGGAGSDTQYF
cdr3_nt: TGTGCCAGCACCATGGGGGGGGCCGGGTCAGATACGCAGTATTTT

v_call: TRBV29-1
d_call: TRBD1
j_call: TRBJ2-7
clone_size: few
cdr3_aa: CSVRSGQGYEQYF
cdr3_nt: TGCAGCGTGCGCTCGGGACAGGGGTACGAGCAGTACTTC

v_call: TRBV28
d_call: TRBD2
j_call: TRBJ2-1
clone_size: many
cdr3_aa: CASNYGRGSYNEQFF
cdr3_nt: TGTGCCAGCAATTATGGGAGGGGCTCCTACAATGAGCAGTTCTTC

v_call: TRBV10-3
d_call: -
j_call: TRBJ1-4
clone_size: many
cdr3_aa: CAISGREASRLFF
cdr3_nt: TGTGCCATCAGTGGGAGGGAGGCATCCAGACTGTTTTTT

v_call: TRBV3-1
d_call: -
j_call: TRBJ2-7
clone_size: -
cdr3_aa: CASSQVNGSSYEQYF
cdr3_nt: TGTGCCAGCAGCCAAGTGAACGGGAGCTCCTACGAGCAGTACTTC

v_call: TRBV5-1
d_call: -
j_call: TRBJ2-7
clone_size: -
cdr3_aa: CASSLELGAYEQYF
cdr3_nt: TGCGCCAGCAGCTTGGAACTAGGCGCCTACGAGCAGTACTTC

v_call: TRBV19
d_call: TRBD1
j_call: TRBJ2-3
clone_size: few
cdr3_aa: CASSLSTLTGGDASTDTQYF
cdr3_nt: TGTGCCAGTAGTCTAAGTACCCTAACAGGGGGCGATGCTAGCACAGATACGCAGTATTTT

v_call: TRBV11-2
d_call: TRBD1
j_call: TRBJ2-3
clone_size: many
cdr3_aa: CASSLDQGQGPDTQYF
cdr3_nt: TGTGCCAGCAGCTTAGACCAGGGACAGGGCCCAGATACGCAGTATTTT

v_call: TRBV20-1
d_call: -
j_call: TRBJ2-7
clone_size: few
cdr3_aa: CSATLVYEQYF
cdr3_nt: TGCAGTGCTACATTGGTCTACGAGCAGTACTTC

v_call: TRBV3-1
d_call: -
j_call: TRBJ2-4
clone_size: few
cdr3_aa: CASSQELGDIQYF
cdr3_nt: TGTGCCAGCAGCCAAGAGTTGGGGGACATTCAGTACTTC

v_call: TRBV6-2/TRBV6-3
d_call: -
j_call: TRBJ2-1
clone_size: many
cdr3_aa: CASNGRKGIGAYNEQFF
cdr3_nt: TGTGCCAGCAACGGAAGGAAGGGGATAGGCGCCTACAATGAGCAGTTCTTC

v_call: TRBV11-2
d_call: -
j_call: TRBJ1-5
clone_size: -
cdr3_aa: CASSSTDRLHNQPQHF
cdr3_nt: TGTGCCAGCAGCTCGACCGACAGGCTACACAATCAGCCCCAGCATTTT

v_call: TRBV20-1
d_call: -
j_call: TRBJ2-3
clone_size: -
cdr3_aa: CSAKDIQYTDTQYF
cdr3_nt: TGCAGTGCTAAGGACATACAATACACAGATACGCAGTATTTT

v_call: TRBV19
d_call: -
j_call: TRBJ1-3
clone_size: few
cdr3_aa: CASSTPQSSGNTIYF
cdr3_nt: TGTGCCAGTAGTACGCCGCAAAGCTCTGGAAACACCATATATTTT

v_call: TRBV29-1
d_call: -
j_call: TRBJ2-3
clone_size: -
cdr3_aa: CSVEPHGLTDTQYF
cdr3_nt: TGCAGCGTTGAACCCCACGGGCTTACAGATACGCAGTATTTT

v_call: TRBV6-1
d_call: TRBD1
j_call: TRBJ1-2
clone_size: many
cdr3_aa: CASSSSGTGASGYTF
cdr3_nt: TGTGCCAGCAGTTCGTCCGGGACAGGGGCGAGCGGCTACACCTTC

v_call: TRBV12-3/TRBV12-4
d_call: -
j_call: TRBJ2-5
clone_size: -
cdr3_aa: CASGYGQETQYF
cdr3_nt: TGTGCCAGCGGATATGGCCAAGAGACCCAGTACTTC

v_call: TRBV27
d_call: TRBD1
j_call: TRBJ1-5
clone_size: many
cdr3_aa: CASSLFPVDGTAQHF
cdr3_nt: TGTGCCAGCAGTTTATTCCCCGTGGACGGGACAGCCCAGCATTTT

v_call: TRBV2
d_call: TRBD1
j_call: TRBJ1-5
clone_size: many
cdr3_aa: CASSDSTGGYSNQPQHF
cdr3_nt: TGTGCCAGCAGTGATTCGACAGGGGGCTATAGCAATCAGCCCCAGCATTTT

v_call: TRBV28
d_call: TRBD2
j_call: TRBJ2-4
clone_size: many
cdr3_aa: CASRGLAGRGKNIQYF
cdr3_nt: TGTGCCAGCAGAGGACTAGCGGGAAGGGGCAAAAACATTCAGTACTTC